The 28 T cell receptor beta chains reported below all come from one sample, sequenced in a study of blood T cell repertoires in COVID-19. Data came from immunoSEQ multiplex PCR; TCRdb stores just in-frame clones and leaves some out. The profile shows nearly 110,000 clones, about 80% of them singletons. The material sequenced was peripheral blood. Source of these receptors: a man between 65 and 85 years old with acute or convalescent COVID-19.

This chain connects TRBV12-3 or TRBV12-4 to TRBJ1-2; the match to TRBD1 covers 7 bases. With 5 bases clipped from V and 2 bases from J, the junction kept 2 bases outside the gene matches. The CDR3 runs 13 residues. CDR3 DNA sequence: TGTGCCAGCAGTACGGGACAGAACTATGGCTACACCTTC. As protein: CASSTGQNYGYTF.

The table lists this clone with a count of one. The J gene is TRBJ2-1, the V gene TRBV3-1 (or the pseudogene TRBV3-2); the match to TRBD2 covers 12 bases. Germline-derived CDR1 and CDR2 are LGHDT and YNNKEL (reference sequence). The CDR3 has 17 amino acids. With 0 bases clipped from V and 2 bases from J, the junction kept 2 bases outside the gene matches. The CDR3 reads CASSQETSGGPYNEQFF. The CDR3 DNA reads as TGTGCCAGCAGCCAAGAGACTAGCGGGGGCCCCTACAATGAGCAGTTCTTC.

The chain recombines TRBV15 with TRBJ1-4; 8 nucleotides line up with TRBD1. CDR1 and CDR2 (germline): LNHNV, YYDKDF (reference sequence). CDR3 length equals 15 residues. The V gene end was trimmed by 6 bases and the J gene end by 7 bases; junction bases not matched to a gene: 10. The CDR3: CATRNPQGALEKLFF. In DNA, the CDR3 is TGTGCCACCAGAAACCCCCAGGGGGCGCTTGAAAAACTGTTTTTT.

The chain links TRBV5-1 to TRBJ1-2, with TRBD1 identical over 7 bases. The germline V gene encodes CDR1 SGHRS and CDR2 YFSETQ. The CDR3 consists of 15 residues. Trimming at V came to 2 bases and at J to 2 bases, leaving 6 bases not matched to a gene. CDR3 sequence reads: CASSLETGTNYGYTF. Here the CDR3 DNA reads TGCGCCAGCAGCTTAGAGACAGGGACCAACTATGGCTACACCTTC.

The chain employs TRBV4-3 and TRBJ2-6; D not resolved. V was trimmed by 1 base and J by 1 base, leaving 2 bases between them. The CDR3 is made up of 14 amino acids. Germline V CDR1 and CDR2: LGHNA, YSLEER. The CDR3 is CASSQVSGANVLTF. CDR3 in DNA: TGCGCCAGCAGCCAAGTATCTGGGGCCAACGTCCTGACTTTC.

The V gene is TRBV12-5, the J gene TRBJ2-7, with D hard to call. The V end lost 1 base, the J end lost 2 bases, and 6 bases lay between the germline ends. The CDR3 has 13 residues. CDR1 LGHNT and CDR2 FRNRAP come from the germline V gene. Here the CDR3 reads CASGLGGPYEQYF. For the CDR3, the DNA is TGTGCTAGTGGTTTGGGCGGCCCCTACGAGCAGTACTTC.

This clone appeared a few times. This sequence joins TRBV6-2 or TRBV6-3 and TRBJ2-1; D gene ambiguous. Germline loops: CDR1 MNHEY, CDR2 SVGEGT. The CDR3 has 13 residues. Trimming took 6 bases from V and 1 from J, leaving 7 bases between them. The CDR3: CASSLISYNEQFF. DNA for the CDR3: TGTGCCAGCAGCCTAATTTCCTACAATGAGCAGTTCTTC.

V gene TRBV29-1 combines with J gene TRBJ2-1, with D tentatively TRBD2 (6 bases). Germline V CDR1 and CDR2: SQVTM, ANQGSEA. V lost 1 base to trimming and J lost 3 bases, with 13 bases between them. The CDR3 runs to 15 residues. CDR3 sequence: CSVEGQGGFYNEQFF. DNA of the CDR3: TGCAGCGTTGAAGGTCAGGGAGGCTTCTACAATGAGCAGTTCTTC.

The chain carries TRBV6-5 and TRBJ2-2; 8 positions match TRBD2. V lost 5 bases to trimming and J lost 0 bases; unmatched junction nucleotides: 2. This CDR3 contains 15 residues. Per the germline V gene, CDR1 is MNHEY and CDR2 is SVGAGI. The DNA of the CDR3 is TGTGCCAGCAGTCGCGGGGGGCCGAACACCGGGGAGCTGTTTTTT. Translation: CASSRGGPNTGELFF.

The chain combines TRBV11-2 with TRBJ1-4; the D gene is possibly TRBD1 (6 bases). This CDR3 has 13 amino acids. Trimming cost V 0 bases and J 13 bases, with 12 bases left between them. The V gene's germline CDR1 is SGHAT and CDR2 FQNNGV. The CDR3 DNA sequence: TGTGCCAGCAGCTTAGACCTAGGGGGTATACTGTTTTTT. It translates to CASSLDLGGILFF.

CDR3 in amino acids: CASSWSGVHTDTQYF. In DNA, the CDR3 is TGTGCCAGCAGTTGGTCCGGGGTGCACACAGATACGCAGTATTTT. The rearrangement links TRBV6-2 or TRBV6-3 to TRBJ2-3; a possible D gene is TRBD2 (5 bases). V lost 4 bases and J lost 2, with 13 bases in between. The CDR3 runs to 15 residues. CDR1 and CDR2 from the germline V gene are MNHEY and SVGEGT.

The CDR3 sequence: CASSEVLGQATDTQYF. As DNA, the CDR3 is TGTGCCAGCAGTGAAGTCCTAGGACAGGCCACAGATACGCAGTATTTT. The chain uses TRBV6-1 and TRBJ2-3; 7 bases align to TRBD1. The CDR3 spans 16 residues. V gave up 1 base and J gave up 2 bases; unmatched junction bases: 6. The germline V gene encodes CDR1 MNHNS and CDR2 SASEGT.

This clone was detected once. This chain uses TRBV6-2 or TRBV6-3 with TRBJ2-7, with D hard to call. CDR1 is MNHEY and CDR2 is SVGEGT in the germline V gene. Trimming took off 2 bases at V and 0 bases at J, with 14 bases between the two ends. The CDR3 contains 16 residues. CDR3 region: CASSYGTELVSYEQYF. As DNA, the CDR3 is TGTGCCAGCAGTTACGGCACGGAGTTAGTCTCCTACGAGCAGTACTTC.

J is TRBJ1-4 and V is TRBV6-1; D is undetermined. Deletions cut 2 bases from V and 5 bases from J, with 18 bases between. The CDR3 has 17 amino acids. The V gene's germline CDR1 is MNHNS and CDR2 SASEGT. In DNA form, the CDR3 reads TGTGCCAGCAGTGAACGAGGCGGGGTACGAGTAAATGAAAAACTGTTTTTT. Residues: CASSERGGVRVNEKLFF.

The chain carries TRBV27 and TRBJ2-6; 9 bases match TRBD1. The CDR3 is 18 residues long. The germline V gene has CDR1 MNHEY and CDR2 SMNVEV (reference sequence). J was trimmed by 1 base and V by 6 bases; bases with no gene match: 10. The CDR3 here is CASSSPGQGSSGANVLTF. The CDR3 nucleotides read TGTGCCAGCAGCTCCCCGGGACAGGGTTCTTCTGGGGCCAACGTCCTGACTTTC.

The rearrangement joins TRBV27 to TRBJ1-6; D gene uncertain. V lost 5 bases, J lost 0 bases, and 8 bases lay in between. Germline CDR1 MNHEY, CDR2 SMNVEV (reference sequence). The CDR3 has 15 residues. The CDR3 DNA reads TGTGCCAGCAGTCCTAGGAGCTCCTATAATTCACCCCTCCACTTT. Protein: CASSPRSSYNSPLHF.

The J gene is TRBJ1-2, the V gene TRBV11-2, with 7 bases lining up with TRBD1. CDR1 is SGHAT, CDR2 FQNNGV, per germline. The CDR3 sequence is 14 residues long. Trimming took 0 bases from V and 7 from J; bases not matched to a gene: 5. CDR3 residues: CASSLDMTGIGYTF. The CDR3 region has the DNA TGTGCCAGCAGCTTAGATATGACAGGGATTGGCTACACCTTC. Together with reference TRBV11-2 and TRBJ1-2, the CDR3 gives the full variable domain: EAGVAQSPRYKIIEKRQSVAFWCNPISGHATLYWYQQILGQGPKLLIQFQNNGVVDDSQLPKDRFSAERLKGVDSTLKIQPAKLEDSAVYLCASSLDMTGIGYTFGSGTRLTVV.

The rearrangement uses TRBV10-3 and TRBJ1-5; tentatively, D is TRBD1 (6 bases). V dropped 0 bases and J dropped 1 base, with 10 bases sitting between them. This CDR3 region has 16 residues. In germline, CDR1 is ENHRY, CDR2 SYGVKD. The CDR3 sequence: CAISESKGGSNQPQHF. As DNA, the CDR3 is TGTGCCATCAGTGAGTCGAAGGGGGGGAGCAATCAGCCCCAGCATTTT.

The chain uses TRBV7-9 and TRBJ2-3, with 12 bases that match TRBD2. Germline CDR1 reads SEHNR; CDR2 reads FQNEAQ (reference sequence). The CDR3 is 18 amino acids. Unmatched junction bases numbered 8, after V lost 2 bases and J lost 2 bases. The CDR3 nucleotides read TGTGCCAGCAGCTTACGAAGTGCTAGCGGGGGGGACACAGATACGCAGTATTTT. Translating gives CASSLRSASGGDTDTQYF.

Ten or more counts support this clone. This chain uses TRBV7-8 with TRBJ1-2, with 9 bases aligning to TRBD1. CDR3 length: 14 residues. CDR1 and CDR2 from the germline V gene are SGHVS and FQNEAQ. Germline trimming cut 4 bases from V and 3 bases from J; bases unmatched to any gene: 3. CDR3 coding DNA: TGTGCCAGCAGCTCTCGACAGGGGGACTATGGCTACACCTTC. It is translated as CASSSRQGDYGYTF.

The CDR3 region is CASSQRLGTVPNEQFF. The CDR3 DNA is TGTGCCAGCAGCCAACGACTAGGAACGGTCCCGAATGAGCAGTTCTTC. The rearrangement uses TRBV11-2 and TRBJ2-1; D possibly corresponds to TRBD2 (6 bases). CDR3 size: 16 residues. With 5 bases removed from V and 7 bases from J, the gap between germline ends came to 21 bases. Germline assignment: CDR1 SGHAT and CDR2 FQNNGV.

This sequence joins TRBV4-3 and TRBJ2-2; D gene ambiguous. Trimming cost V 4 bases and J 1 base, with 4 bases left between them. The germline CDR1 and CDR2 sequences are LGHNA and YSLEER. The CDR3 has 13 residues. The CDR3 DNA follows: TGCGCCAGCAGCCCAGGGAACACCGGGGAGCTGTTTTTT. Translation gives CASSPGNTGELFF.

The chain carries TRBV12-3 or TRBV12-4 and TRBJ1-2; maybe TRBD1 (6 bases). The V end lost 4 bases, the J end lost 6 bases, and 9 bases lay between the germline ends. The CDR3 has 12 amino acids. The DNA of the CDR3 is TGTGCCAGCAGTTGGGGGCGGGATGGCTACACCTTC. Translated: CASSWGRDGYTF.

V usage is TRBV20-1 and J usage is TRBJ2-7; no reliable D call. This CDR3 is built from 11 residues. The germline gives CDR1 DFQATT, CDR2 SNEGSKA (reference sequence). V lost 3 bases to trimming and J lost 5 bases, with 8 bases between them. CDR3 in amino acids: CSARTWNEQYF. The CDR3 region has the DNA TGCAGTGCTAGGACATGGAACGAGCAGTACTTC.

This chain uses TRBV6-5 with TRBJ1-1; the match to TRBD1 covers 9 bases. Looked up from germline, CDR1 is MNHEY and CDR2 is SVGAGI. The V segment lost 4 bases and the J segment 5 bases; nucleotides outside the gene matches: 5. The CDR3 has 14 amino acids. CDR3 sequence (DNA): TGTGCCAGCAGTTTGGACAGGGGTCAAACTGAAGCTTTCTTT. It specifies CASSLDRGQTEAFF.

The J gene is TRBJ2-7, the V gene TRBV6-2 or TRBV6-3, with D tentatively TRBD2 (6 bases). The V gene's germline CDR1 is MNHEY and CDR2 SVGEGT. This CDR3 region has 14 residues. V shed 2 bases and J shed 2 bases, with 10 bases lying between them. DNA of the CDR3: TGTGCCAGCAGTTACACGGGACTGCCCTACGAGCAGTACTTC. It codes for CASSYTGLPYEQYF.

The V call is TRBV5-4, the J call TRBJ2-3; possible D gene TRBD2, 5 bases. Trimming stripped 4 bases from V and 2 bases from J, with 8 bases between. This CDR3 has 13 amino acids. CDR1 is SGHNT, CDR2 YYREEE, per germline (reference sequence). The CDR3 DNA is TGTGCCAGCAGCCTGGACTCCACAGATACGCAGTATTTT. Translated, it gives CASSLDSTDTQYF. The full variable domain, in which reference TRBV5-4 and TRBJ2-3 provide the parts outside the CDR3, is ETGVTQSPTHLIKTRGQQVTLRCSSQSGHNTVSWYQQALGQGPQFIFQYYREEENGRGNFPPRFSGLQFPNYSSELNVNALELDDSALYLCASSLDSTDTQYFGPGTRLTVL.

The chain uses TRBV2 and TRBJ2-2; TRBD1 matches 11 bases. The CDR3 has 16 amino acids. CDR1 is SNHLY and CDR2 is FYNNEI in the germline V gene. V shed 7 bases, J shed 4 bases, and the junction held 8 bases outside the gene matches. The CDR3 is CASTRTGGAGTGELFF. The CDR3 DNA sequence: TGTGCCAGCACTCGGACAGGGGGCGCGGGCACCGGGGAGCTGTTTTTT.